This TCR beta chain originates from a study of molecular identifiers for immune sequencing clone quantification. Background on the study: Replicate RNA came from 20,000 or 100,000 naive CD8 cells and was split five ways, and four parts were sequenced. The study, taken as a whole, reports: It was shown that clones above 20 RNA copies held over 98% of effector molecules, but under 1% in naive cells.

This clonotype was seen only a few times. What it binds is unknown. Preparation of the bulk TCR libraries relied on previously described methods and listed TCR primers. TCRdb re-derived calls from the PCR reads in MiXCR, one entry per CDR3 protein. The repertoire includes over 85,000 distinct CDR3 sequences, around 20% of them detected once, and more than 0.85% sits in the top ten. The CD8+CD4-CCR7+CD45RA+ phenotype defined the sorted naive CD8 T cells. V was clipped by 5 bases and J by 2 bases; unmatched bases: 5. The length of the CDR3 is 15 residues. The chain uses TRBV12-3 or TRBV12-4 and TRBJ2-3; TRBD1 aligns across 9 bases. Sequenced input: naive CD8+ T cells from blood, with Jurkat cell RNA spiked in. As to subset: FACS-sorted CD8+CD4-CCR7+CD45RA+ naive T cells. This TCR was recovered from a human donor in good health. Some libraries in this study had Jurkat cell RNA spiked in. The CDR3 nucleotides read TGTGCCAGCAGTGTTAGACAGGGGGTCACAGATACGCAGTATTTT. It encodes CASSVRQGVTDTQYF.